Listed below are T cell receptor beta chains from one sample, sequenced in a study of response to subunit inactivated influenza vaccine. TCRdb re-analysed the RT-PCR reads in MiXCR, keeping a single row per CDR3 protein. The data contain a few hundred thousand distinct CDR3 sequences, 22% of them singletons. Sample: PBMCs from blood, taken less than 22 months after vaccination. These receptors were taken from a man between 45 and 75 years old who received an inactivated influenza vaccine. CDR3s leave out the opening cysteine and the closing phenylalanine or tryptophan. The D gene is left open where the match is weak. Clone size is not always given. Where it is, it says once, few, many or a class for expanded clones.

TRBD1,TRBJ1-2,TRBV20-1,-,SASRDRVYGYT
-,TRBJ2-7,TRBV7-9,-,ASSLVSRSYYEQY
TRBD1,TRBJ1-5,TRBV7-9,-,ASSSTGGGLPQH
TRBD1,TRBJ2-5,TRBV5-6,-,ASSGVTGQETQY
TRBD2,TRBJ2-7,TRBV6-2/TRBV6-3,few,ASSAPPGLASYEQY
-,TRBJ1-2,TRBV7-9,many,ASSFTGWDGPYGYT
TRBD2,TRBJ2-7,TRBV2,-,ASSYMTTSGTYEQY
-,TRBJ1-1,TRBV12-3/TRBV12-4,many,ASSPRRTEAF
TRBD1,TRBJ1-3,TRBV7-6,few,ARDRRDRERGSSGNTIY
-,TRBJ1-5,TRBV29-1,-,SVGGPGQPQH
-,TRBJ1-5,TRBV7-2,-,ASSPNSLGNQPQH
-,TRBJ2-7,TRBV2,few,ASRRSGLLYEQY
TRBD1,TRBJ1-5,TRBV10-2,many,ASRGQGPEPQH
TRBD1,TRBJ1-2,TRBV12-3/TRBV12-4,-,ASSRTGDSGYGYT
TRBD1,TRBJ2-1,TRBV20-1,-,SAPTGASYNEQF
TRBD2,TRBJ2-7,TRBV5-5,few,ASSLGVSGGYEQY